Presented here are 21 T cell receptor beta chains from one specimen sequenced in a study of vaccination and CD4 T cells after COVID-19. For these receptors, no antigen is known. Cultured CD4+ T cell DNA was sequenced using the Oncomine TCR Beta short-read assay. TCRdb analysed the PCR reads with MiXCR anew, one entry per CDR3 protein. The table records approximately 17,000 distinct CDR3 sequences, less than 70% of them present only once. Treatment described: approximately nine-day PBMC culture with coronavirus spike peptide pools or control peptides (ViraFEST assay). The sample consisted of CD4+ T cells from blood, cultured in vitro. The receptors stem from a human donor who had recovered from COVID-19.

V and J are TRBV21-1 and TRBJ1-2; the table's D call, TRBD1, was not checked against the DNA. TRBV21-1 is noted as a pseudogene. The CDR3 spans 17 residues. DNA of the CDR3: TGTGCCAGCAGCAAACCCTCGGACAGGGGGGAGAACTATGGCTACACCTTC. It encodes CASSKPSDRGENYGYTF.

The CDR3 DNA reads TGTGCCAGCAGCCAAGAGGGTCGGCAGCCCCAGCATTTT. This translates into CASSQEGRQPQHF. The rearrangement links TRBV7-9 to TRBJ1-5, with D unclear. CDR1 is SEHNR and CDR2 is FQNEAQ in the germline V gene (reference sequence). CDR3 length equals 13 residues. Trimming took off 5 bases at V and 7 bases at J, with 12 bases between the two ends.

The chain combines TRBV5-1 with TRBJ2-7; weak D call: TRBD2 (5 bases). The CDR3 spans 13 residues. Germline assignment: CDR1 SGHRS and CDR2 YFSETQ. The V end lost 2 bases, the J end lost 7 bases, and 13 bases lay between the germline ends. The chain's CDR3 is CASSFAESGEQYF. The DNA for the CDR3 is TGCGCCAGCAGCTTTGCGGAATCGGGGGAGCAGTACTTC.

The J gene is TRBJ1-6, the V gene TRBV21-1; TRBD1 was called by the table and not checked on the DNA. TRBV21-1 is marked as a pseudogene. This CDR3 has 15 amino acids. In DNA form, the CDR3 reads TGTGCCAGCAGCAATTTATGTACAGGAAATTCACCCCTCCACTTT. It codes for CASSNLCTGNSPLHF.

The chain links TRBV5-4 to TRBJ1-1, with D hard to call. CDR1 and CDR2 (germline): SGHNT, YYREEE (reference sequence). The CDR3 consists of 15 residues. V gave up 0 bases and J gave up 0 bases, with 9 bases separating them. The CDR3 bases are TGTGCCAGCAGCTTGGTGGCAGGCTTGAACACTGAAGCTTTCTTT. Encoded protein: CASSLVAGLNTEAFF.

This rearrangement joins TRBV4-2 to TRBJ1-6, with D tentatively TRBD1 (5 bases). The CDR3 covers 17 residues. CDR1 is LGHNA, CDR2 YNFKEQ, per germline. The germline V and J ends were trimmed by 5 bases and 3 bases, with 17 bases remaining between them. For the CDR3, the DNA is TGTGCCAGCAGCTTGGGTGCAGGGCAGTTCTATAATTCACCCCTCCACTTT. Translation gives CASSLGAGQFYNSPLHF.

This chain links TRBV7-3 with TRBJ2-5; the D gene is possibly TRBD1 (5 bases). Trimming cost V 2 bases and J 0 bases, with 13 bases left between them. Germline-derived CDR1 and CDR2 are SGHTA and FQGTGA. This CDR3 is 16 amino acids long. This CDR3 reads CASSLRPDSHQETQYF. CDR3 bases: TGTGCCAGCAGCTTACGGCCTGACAGCCACCAAGAGACCCAGTACTTC. Variable domain in full (rest from reference TRBV7-3 and TRBJ2-5): GAGVSQTPSNKVTEKGKYVELRCDPISGHTALYWYRQSLGQGPEFLIYFQGTGAADDSGLPNDRFFAVRPEGSVSTLKIQRTERGDSAVYLCASSLRPDSHQETQYFGPGTRLLVL.

The gene calls are TRBV6-1 and TRBJ2-7; D unclear. Germline V gene lookup returns CDR1 MNHNS and CDR2 SASEGT. Deletions cut 5 bases from V and 2 bases from J, with 13 bases between. This CDR3 comprises 14 residues. The CDR3 reads CASSILAGAYEQYF. The CDR3 DNA is TGTGCCAGCAGTATCTTAGCAGGCGCCTACGAGCAGTACTTC.

The rearrangement uses TRBV20-1 and TRBJ1-6, with D possibly TRBD1 on 6 matching bases. V lost 2 bases to trimming and J lost 0 bases, with 11 bases between them. In germline, CDR1 is DFQATT, CDR2 SNEGSKA (reference sequence). The CDR3 extends over 16 amino acids. CDR3 protein: CSARTRGSSYNSPLHF. In DNA, the CDR3 is TGCAGTGCTAGAACAAGGGGGAGCTCCTATAATTCACCCCTCCACTTT.

The chain couples TRBV7-9 to TRBJ1-1; D is perhaps TRBD1 (6 bases). With 2 bases removed from V and 5 bases from J, the gap between germline ends came to 12 bases. Per the germline V gene, CDR1 is SEHNR and CDR2 is FQNEAQ (reference sequence). The CDR3 runs 14 residues. DNA for the CDR3: TGTGCCAGCAGCTTAAGGGGGGCGAGGACTGAAGCTTTCTTT. Protein sequence: CASSLRGARTEAFF. The whole variable domain, remainder taken from reference TRBV7-9 and TRBJ1-1, is DTGVSQNPRHKITKRGQNVTFRCDPISEHNRLYWYRQTLGQGPEFLTYFQNEAQLEKSRLLSDRFSAERPKGSFSTLEIQRTEQGDSAMYLCASSLRGARTEAFFGQGTRLTVV.

The rearrangement links TRBV5-1 to TRBJ2-5; 8 bases map to TRBD1. V dropped 0 bases and J dropped 2; count of bases not matched to a gene: 9. This CDR3 comprises 17 residues. The germline gives CDR1 SGHRS, CDR2 YFSETQ. For the CDR3, the DNA is TGCGCCAGCAGCTTGGGGGGACGACAGGGGTGGCAAGAGACCCAGTACTTC. It is translated as CASSLGGRQGWQETQYF.

The chain links TRBV20-1 to TRBJ2-3; TRBD2 matches 7 bases. The germline gives CDR1 DFQATT, CDR2 SNEGSKA (reference sequence). The CDR3 consists of 13 residues. V shed 7 bases, J shed 0 bases, and the junction held 4 bases outside the gene matches. This chain's CDR3 is CSVRLASTDTQYF. As DNA, the CDR3 is TGCAGTGTTCGACTAGCAAGCACAGATACGCAGTATTTT.

The chain has TRBV19 and TRBJ1-3; no clear D. The germline CDR1 and CDR2 sequences are LNHDA and SQIVND (reference sequence). This CDR3 comprises 13 residues. Trimming cost V 7 bases and J 0 bases, with 7 bases left between them. The CDR3 here is CASTRNSGNTIYF. For the CDR3, the DNA is TGTGCCAGTACCCGTAACTCTGGAAACACCATATATTTT.

The chain carries TRBV11-3 and TRBJ1-2, with D uncertain. CDR3 length equals 12 residues. From germline, CDR1 is SGHNT and CDR2 YENEEA. Trimming pared 9 bases from V and 8 bases from J, leaving 16 bases between. CDR3 in DNA: TGTGCCAGGAGCCGTAGTCTGGAGGGCTACACCTTC. It codes for CARSRSLEGYTF.

This sequence joins TRBV6-1 and TRBJ1-2; TRBD1 matches 7 bases. CDR3 length: 14 residues. Germline V gives CDR1 MNHNS, CDR2 SASEGT. J lost 7 bases, V lost 6 bases, and 11 bases had no gene match. CDR3 in amino acids: CASRPSGGEVGYTF. DNA of the CDR3: TGTGCCAGCAGGCCGTCAGGGGGGGAGGTTGGCTACACCTTC.

The V call is TRBV6-1, the J call TRBJ1-3; D unclear. Looked up from germline, CDR1 is MNHNS and CDR2 is SASEGT. Trimming cost V 6 bases and J 2 bases, with 14 bases left between them. The CDR3 covers 15 residues. The CDR3 DNA follows: TGTGCCAGCAGCCGAGGGTATGAAGCTGGAAACACCATATATTTT. This gives the protein CASSRGYEAGNTIYF.

This chain uses TRBV20-1 with TRBJ1-6; no clear D. Germline CDR1 reads DFQATT; CDR2 reads SNEGSKA (reference sequence). The CDR3 consists of 13 residues. Trimming removed 6 bases at V and 5 bases at J, with 11 bases between. CDR3 amino acids: CSAGLFHNSPLHF. The CDR3 DNA reads as TGCAGTGCGGGCCTCTTTCATAATTCACCCCTCCACTTT.

This clonotype turned up a few times. The rearrangement joins TRBV12-3 or TRBV12-4 to TRBJ1-1; TRBD1 matches 7 bases. CDR3 length: 16 amino acids. Trimming cost V 4 bases and J 4 bases; bases outside gene matches: 12. The CDR3 nucleotides read TGTGCCAGCAGTTCCAGGAGGTACAGGGGAGGCACTGAAGCTTTCTTT. This sequence encodes CASSSRRYRGGTEAFF.

The genes are TRBV29-1 and TRBJ1-1, with a tentative D call TRBD1 (5 bases). The CDR3 loop spans 15 amino acids. Germline V gives CDR1 SQVTM, CDR2 ANQGSEA. V lost 2 bases and J 1 base, leaving 14 bases between the germline ends. CDR3 region: CSVEWIGAPNTEAFF. The CDR3 region has the DNA TGCAGCGTTGAATGGATTGGGGCACCGAACACTGAAGCTTTCTTT.

The chain combines TRBV6-2 or TRBV6-3 with TRBJ2-7, with TRBD2 matching over 10 bases. Germline loops: CDR1 MNHEY, CDR2 SVGEGT. This CDR3 is 16 amino acids long. V shed 8 bases and J 5 bases; nucleotides not matched to a gene: 15. The CDR3 DNA reads as TGTGCCAGCCTTTCCCCGCTAGCGGGAGTGGGAAACGAGCAGTACTTC. Its translation: CASLSPLAGVGNEQYF.

This clonotype occurred a few times. The chain joins TRBV20-1 to TRBJ1-1; D is unresolved. V was cut by 6 bases and J by 0 bases, with 14 bases left in between. The CDR3 has 14 amino acids. From germline, CDR1 is DFQATT and CDR2 SNEGSKA (reference sequence). This chain's CDR3 is CSAPSSVLNTEAFF. CDR3 nucleotides: TGCAGTGCCCCATCGAGCGTATTGAACACTGAAGCTTTCTTT.